A single sample is the source of the 5 T cell receptor beta chains below, sequenced in a study of shared clonotypes between healthy human individuals. Naive CD8 populations comprised CD45RO-negative cells positively selected for CCR7, excluding terminally differentiated effector memory CD45RA+ cells. This table comes from immunoSEQ multiplex PCR, and its TCRdb copy is limited to in-frame clones, with some not included. The sample has 2 million to 2.5 million clones, just under 95% seen once. The specimen sequenced was naive CD8+ T cells sorted from blood. These receptors were obtained from a man younger than 35 in good health.

The J gene is TRBJ2-1, the V gene TRBV4-3; 10 bases are shared with TRBD2. The ends lost 5 bases at V and 3 bases at J; junction bases unmatched: 7. This CDR3 has 16 residues. Germline V lookup: CDR1 LGHNA, CDR2 YSLEER. CDR3 nucleotide sequence: TGCGCCAGCAGCGATAGGACTAGCGGATACTACAATGAGCAGTTCTTC. This encodes CASSDRTSGYYNEQFF.

This chain joins TRBV10-3 and TRBJ2-4; D might be TRBD2 (6 bases). Trimming removed 11 bases from V and 6 bases from J, with 17 bases in between. The CDR3 extends over 13 amino acids. Germline values: CDR1 ENHRY, CDR2 SYGVKD. The CDR3 reads CAPWTFGGNIQYF. CDR3 sequence (DNA): TGTGCCCCTTGGACATTCGGGGGAAACATTCAGTACTTC.

V is TRBV5-4 and J is TRBJ1-5, with D perhaps TRBD1 (5 bases). V was pared by 5 bases and J by 3 bases, with 12 bases between. The germline V gene encodes CDR1 SGHNT and CDR2 YYREEE (reference sequence). This CDR3 spans 14 amino acids. The CDR3 reads CASSRDGPNQPQHF. The CDR3 DNA reads TGTGCCAGCAGTCGGGACGGTCCCAATCAGCCCCAGCATTTT.

This clone was recorded only once. The rearrangement joins TRBV5-1 to TRBJ1-5; possible D gene TRBD1, 6 bases. V lost 2 bases and J 0 bases, leaving 12 bases between the germline ends. The CDR3 sequence is 16 residues long. Germline V gene sequence: CDR1 SGHRS, CDR2 YFSETQ. The CDR3 nucleotides read TGCGCCAGCAGCTTCTGGGGGCTGGATAGCAATCAGCCCCAGCATTTT. Its protein product is CASSFWGLDSNQPQHF.

This rearrangement joins TRBV27 to TRBJ2-7; D might be TRBD1 (6 bases). Trimming left V 4 bases short and J 7 bases short, with 23 bases between. There are 16 residues in the CDR3. The germline gives CDR1 MNHEY, CDR2 SMNVEV (reference sequence). The CDR3 is CASSSKTTWGRDEQYF. In DNA, the CDR3 is TGTGCCAGCAGTTCTAAGACGACATGGGGGCGTGATGAGCAGTACTTC.